The 32 T cell receptor beta chains given below trace back to one sample, sequenced in a study of cytomegalovirus exposure and HLA in healthy donors. Assay: immunoSEQ multiplex PCR; the TCRdb copy retains only in-frame clones and omits some. The sample lists 150,000 to 200,000 clones, around 81% occurring once. Source material: PBMCs. Every receptor here comes from a man aged 25-45 years in good health and CMV-seropositive.

The chain joins TRBV7-2 to TRBJ1-1; D is ambiguous. This CDR3 is 12 amino acids long. Between the trimmed V and J ends, which lost 3 bases and 4 bases, there was a span of 6 bases. Germline V CDR1 and CDR2: SGHTA, FQGNSA. The CDR3 DNA sequence: TGTGCCAGCAGCTTCTTGGCCACTGAAGCTTTCTTT. It codes for CASSFLATEAFF. The entire variable domain, with the rest obtained from reference TRBV7-2 and TRBJ1-1, is as follows: GAGVSQSPSNKVTEKGKDVELRCDPISGHTALYWYRQSLGQGLEFLIYFQGNSAPDKSGLPSDRFSAERTGGSVSTLTIQRTQQEDSAVYLCASSFLATEAFFGQGTRLTVV.

The V gene is TRBV30, the J gene TRBJ2-7; D call uncertain. The CDR3 runs 11 residues. The germline CDR1 and CDR2 sequences are GTSNPN and SVGIG (reference sequence). Trimming took 1 base from V and 3 from J, leaving 4 bases between them. The CDR3 DNA is TGTGCCTGGAGTGGCTACTACGAGCAGTACTTC. Translating gives CAWSGYYEQYF.

CDR3 DNA: TGTGCCAGCAGCTTACGGGCAGGGCTCACAGATACGCAGTATTTT. Encoded protein: CASSLRAGLTDTQYF. The chain joins TRBV7-9 to TRBJ2-3; TRBD1 might be the D (5 bases). The CDR3 contains 15 residues. CDR1 is SEHNR, CDR2 FQNEAQ, per germline (reference sequence). Between the trimmed V and J ends, which lost 2 bases and 2 bases, there was a span of 11 bases.

The table lists this clone with a few counts. The DNA for the CDR3 is TGTGCCAGCTCACCATCCGGGACAGGGGTTTCCTACGAGCAGTACTTC. Translation gives CASSPSGTGVSYEQYF. The rearrangement joins TRBV18 to TRBJ2-7, with TRBD1 identical over 10 bases. This CDR3 comprises 16 residues. The V and J ends lost 2 bases and 1 base, in that order; junction bases with no gene match: 5. Per the germline V gene, CDR1 is KGHSH and CDR2 is LQKENI.

The CDR3 region has the DNA TGTGCCACGGCCCGGGACACAGATACGCAGTATTTT. Translated: CATARDTDTQYF. The V call is TRBV6-4, the J call TRBJ2-3; a possible D gene is TRBD2 (5 bases). The ends were cut back, 10 bases at V and 2 bases at J, with 10 bases in the middle. CDR3 size: 12 residues. Germline V CDR1 and CDR2: MRHNA, SNTAGT.

As to this clone: One junction end does not reproduce the germline sequence, and a read error may be involved. The V call is TRBV7-7, the J call TRBJ2-1; tentative D call: TRBD2 (7 bases). Per the germline V gene, CDR1 is SSHAT and CDR2 is FNYEAQ (reference sequence). The CDR3 extends over 14 amino acids. CDR3 sequence: CASSFKGGDNEQFF. CDR3 sequence (DNA): TGTGCTAGCAGCTTTAAGGGGGGGGACAATGAGCAGTTCTTC.

V gene TRBV15 combines with J gene TRBJ2-5; D might be TRBD2 (7 bases). CDR3 size: 15 residues. The germline CDR1 and CDR2 sequences are LNHNV and YYDKDF (reference sequence). V lost 1 base and J lost 5, with 14 bases in between. The CDR3 DNA reads as TGTGCCACCAGCAGAGGTCGGAGGGGGGGTGAGACCCAGTACTTC. This sequence encodes CATSRGRRGGETQYF.

The chain joins TRBV6-1 to TRBJ2-1; 8 bases are a match to TRBD2. CDR1 and CDR2 from the germline V gene are MNHNS and SASEGT. The CDR3 totals 15 residues. Germline trimming cut 3 bases from V and 3 bases from J; bases unmatched to any gene: 4. The CDR3 loop reads CASSDTSGSYNEQFF. The DNA of the CDR3 is TGTGCCAGCAGTGATACTAGCGGAAGCTACAATGAGCAGTTCTTC.

About this clone: Other DNA variants within this sample encode the same CDR3. The chain is built from TRBV30 and TRBJ1-5; possible D gene TRBD1, 5 bases. V shed 5 bases and J shed 2 bases, with 10 bases lying between them. The CDR3 totals 13 residues. Per the germline V gene, CDR1 is GTSNPN and CDR2 is SVGIG (reference sequence). The CDR3 here is CAWSDRGNQPQHF. The CDR3 nucleotides are TGTGCCTGGTCCGACAGAGGCAATCAGCCCCAGCATTTT.

The chain is built from TRBV27 and TRBJ2-3; 9 bases line up with TRBD2. CDR1 and CDR2 from the germline V gene are MNHEY and SMNVEV (reference sequence). The CDR3 contains 14 residues. J was trimmed by 3 bases and V by 2 bases; bases with no gene match: 0. The CDR3 DNA follows: TGTGCCAGCAGTTTAGCGGGGGGGACAGATACGCAGTATTTT. It yields the protein CASSLAGGTDTQYF.

The chain couples TRBV7-8 to TRBJ2-7, with TRBD2 as a possible D gene (5 bases). The CDR3 totals 11 residues. V was pared by 8 bases and J by 5 bases, with 10 bases between. Germline assignment: CDR1 SGHVS and CDR2 FQNEAQ. The CDR3 nucleotides are TGTGCCAGCGGGAGAAGCGACGAGCAGTACTTC. Amino acids: CASGRSDEQYF.

The chain employs TRBV4-1 and TRBJ2-7; no definite D call. The CDR3 totals 15 residues. Trimming took 0 bases from V and 3 from J, leaving 12 bases between them. Germline-derived CDR1 and CDR2 are MGHRA and YSYEKL. The CDR3 here is CASSQEALEVYEQYF. CDR3 nucleotides: TGCGCCAGCAGCCAAGAAGCGCTCGAAGTCTACGAGCAGTACTTC.

This rearrangement joins TRBV2 to TRBJ1-5; maybe TRBD1 (6 bases). The V end was cut by 3 bases, the J end by 2 bases, with 11 bases between. Germline CDR1 reads SNHLY; CDR2 reads FYNNEI. The CDR3 is made up of 15 amino acids. The CDR3 sequence: CASSEATGRNQPQHF. The DNA for the CDR3 is TGTGCCAGCAGTGAGGCGACAGGCCGCAATCAGCCCCAGCATTTT.

Note on this clone: A single base separates this from a much larger clone, so it may be a read error. The CDR3 DNA follows: TGTGCCAGCAGTGCGGGGGAGACCGGGGAGCTGTTTTTT. This translates into CASSAGETGELFF. V usage is TRBV6-4 and J usage is TRBJ2-2; D possibly corresponds to TRBD2 (6 bases). Trimming shortened V by 4 bases and J by 5 bases, and 8 bases separated the two germline ends. The CDR3 contains 13 residues. Germline values: CDR1 MRHNA, CDR2 SNTAGT.

This chain links TRBV19 with TRBJ1-2; 9 positions match TRBD1. The CDR3 is 15 residues long. Trimming took 4 bases from V and 2 from J; bases not matched to a gene: 5. Germline V lookup: CDR1 LNHDA, CDR2 SQIVND (reference sequence). CDR3 sequence (DNA): TGTGCCAGTAGTACCCTGGGACAGGGAAACTATGGCTACACCTTC. Translation gives CASSTLGQGNYGYTF.

V is TRBV29-1 and J is TRBJ2-5, with D perhaps TRBD1 (5 bases). V was pared by 1 base and J by 5 bases, with 17 bases between. CDR1 and CDR2 (germline): SQVTM, ANQGSEA. The CDR3 covers 15 residues. The CDR3 DNA reads TGCAGCGTTGAAGGTGGGGTCTTGGGGCCGGAGACCCAGTACTTC. This encodes CSVEGGVLGPETQYF. Full variable domain (missing parts from reference TRBV29-1 and TRBJ2-5): SAVISQKPSRDICQRGTSLTIQCQVDSQVTMMFWYRQQPGQSLTLIATANQGSEATYESGFVIDKFPISRPNLTFSTLTVSNMSPEDSSIYLCSVEGGVLGPETQYFGPGTRLLVL.

The V and J genes are TRBV5-6 and TRBJ1-2; 10 nucleotides match TRBD1. Germline V gene lookup returns CDR1 SGHDT and CDR2 YYEEEE. V shed 2 bases, J shed 2 bases, and the junction held 6 bases outside the gene matches. This CDR3 is 16 amino acids long. Here the CDR3 reads CASSLGRTGGNYGYTF. CDR3 bases: TGTGCCAGCAGCTTAGGGAGGACAGGGGGAAACTATGGCTACACCTTC.

The gene calls are TRBV4-3 and TRBJ2-3; 10 bases are shared with TRBD1. Germline trimming cut 5 bases from V and 2 bases from J; bases unmatched to any gene: 4. This CDR3 spans 15 amino acids. The germline V gene encodes CDR1 LGHNA and CDR2 YSLEER. This CDR3 reads CASSSDRGYTDTQYF. CDR3 sequence (DNA): TGCGCCAGCAGCTCGGACAGGGGGTACACAGATACGCAGTATTTT.

The gene calls are TRBV19 and TRBJ1-1; D is ambiguous. CDR1 is LNHDA and CDR2 is SQIVND in the germline V gene (reference sequence). The CDR3 covers 13 residues. The V end was cut by 8 bases, the J end by 2 bases, with 12 bases between. The CDR3 region is CASREQTNTEAFF. The CDR3 DNA follows: TGTGCCAGTCGGGAACAGACTAACACTGAAGCTTTCTTT.

The V call is TRBV27, the J call TRBJ1-6; TRBD1 is a possible D gene (6 bases). The V end was cut by 5 bases, the J end by 2 bases, with 16 bases between. From germline, CDR1 is MNHEY and CDR2 SMNVEV (reference sequence). This CDR3 region has 17 residues. The CDR3 sequence is CASSPSGVPTYNSPLHF. CDR3 DNA sequence: TGTGCCAGCAGTCCCTCAGGGGTTCCCACCTATAATTCACCCCTCCACTTT.

For this clone: The same CDR3 also results from other DNA sequences found in this sample. V and J are TRBV11-2 and TRBJ1-3, with 7 bases that match TRBD1. Trimming took 1 base from V and 3 from J; bases not matched to a gene: 3. Per germline, CDR1 SGHAT and CDR2 FQNNGV. The CDR3 loop spans 15 amino acids. CDR3 DNA: TGTGCCAGCAGCTTAGGGACAGGTATTGGAAACACCATATATTTT. Translated, it gives CASSLGTGIGNTIYF. Variable domain in full (rest from reference TRBV11-2 and TRBJ1-3): EAGVAQSPRYKIIEKRQSVAFWCNPISGHATLYWYQQILGQGPKLLIQFQNNGVVDDSQLPKDRFSAERLKGVDSTLKIQPAKLEDSAVYLCASSLGTGIGNTIYFGEGSWLTVV.

The chain carries TRBV9 and TRBJ2-1, with D possibly matching TRBD2 (6 bases). V lost 0 bases to trimming and J lost 0 bases, with 16 bases between them. The CDR3 spans 18 residues. CDR1 SGDLS and CDR2 YYNGEE come from the germline V gene. Here the CDR3 reads CASSVVGGSLSSYNEQFF. CDR3 nucleotide sequence: TGTGCCAGCAGCGTAGTCGGGGGTTCCCTGAGCTCCTACAATGAGCAGTTCTTC. Variable domain in full (rest from reference TRBV9 and TRBJ2-1): DSGVTQTPKHLITATGQRVTLRCSPRSGDLSVYWYQQSLDQGLQFLIQYYNGEERAKGNILERFSAQQFPDLHSELNLSSLELGDSALYFCASSVVGGSLSSYNEQFFGPGTRLTVL.

The chain combines TRBV19 with TRBJ2-3, with 8 nucleotides matching TRBD2. Germline V gene lookup returns CDR1 LNHDA and CDR2 SQIVND (reference sequence). The CDR3 runs to 14 residues. V was clipped by 5 bases and J by 2 bases; unmatched bases: 3. DNA for the CDR3: TGTGCCAGTAGTGAAGCGGGGGCCACAGATACGCAGTATTTT. Translating gives CASSEAGATDTQYF.

This chain joins TRBV27 and TRBJ1-2, with a weak D call TRBD1 (5 bases). The ends were cut back, 4 bases at V and 2 bases at J, with 8 bases in the middle. CDR1 is MNHEY, CDR2 SMNVEV, per germline (reference sequence). The CDR3 is 13 residues long. The CDR3 sequence: CASSWGVNYGYTF. The CDR3 bases are TGTGCCAGCAGTTGGGGGGTAAACTATGGCTACACCTTC.

The V gene is TRBV5-6, the J gene TRBJ1-1; no clear D. The CDR3 has 13 residues. CDR1 is SGHDT and CDR2 is YYEEEE in the germline V gene. Trimming took off 4 bases at V and 6 bases at J, with 13 bases between the two ends. The CDR3 loop is CASSKGRAPEAFF. CDR3 sequence (DNA): TGTGCCAGCAGCAAAGGGAGGGCCCCTGAAGCTTTCTTT.

The genes are TRBV6-5 and TRBJ2-7; TRBD2 agrees at 8 bases. The CDR3 runs to 12 residues. Germline V lookup: CDR1 MNHEY, CDR2 SVGAGI. Trimming cost V 6 bases and J 7 bases; bases outside gene matches: 5. This CDR3 reads CASRGLAREQYF. DNA for the CDR3: TGTGCCAGCAGAGGACTAGCCCGGGAGCAGTACTTC.

The J gene is TRBJ2-7, the V gene TRBV9; a weak D match, TRBD2 (7 bases). This CDR3 has 14 residues. Germline V CDR1 and CDR2: SGDLS, YYNGEE. V was clipped by 3 bases and J by 6 bases, with 16 bases between them. The CDR3 region has the DNA TGTGCCAGCAGCGCCGGTGGGGGGGGGCTCGAGCAGTACTTC. Its protein is CASSAGGGGLEQYF.

The CDR3 coding sequence is TGCGCCAGCAGTCCCAGGGGGTCTAATGAAAAACTGTTTTTT. This sequence encodes CASSPRGSNEKLFF. The V call is TRBV5-1, the J call TRBJ1-4, with TRBD1 identical over 7 bases. The CDR3 loop spans 14 amino acids. V dropped 5 bases and J dropped 3; count of bases not matched to a gene: 4. The V gene's germline CDR1 is SGHRS and CDR2 YFSETQ.

The chain couples TRBV9 to TRBJ2-5, with TRBD2 matching over 12 bases. This CDR3 is 15 amino acids long. Germline assignment: CDR1 SGDLS and CDR2 YYNGEE. With 4 bases clipped from V and 5 bases from J, the junction kept 6 bases outside the gene matches. In nucleotides, the CDR3 is TGTGCCAGCAGCAGGACTAGCGGGGCCGGGGAGACCCAGTACTTC. The encoded protein is CASSRTSGAGETQYF. Drawing the rest from reference TRBV9 and TRBJ2-5, the complete variable domain is DSGVTQTPKHLITATGQRVTLRCSPRSGDLSVYWYQQSLDQGLQFLIQYYNGEERAKGNILERFSAQQFPDLHSELNLSSLELGDSALYFCASSRTSGAGETQYFGPGTRLLVL.

V is TRBV15 and J is TRBJ1-4, with TRBD1 as a possible D gene (5 bases). Between the trimmed V and J ends, which lost 4 bases and 8 bases, there was a span of 8 bases. The length of the CDR3 is 12 residues. Germline loops: CDR1 LNHNV, CDR2 YYDKDF (reference sequence). Written as DNA, the CDR3 is TGTGCCACCAGCACCCGGGGGGAAAAACTGTTTTTT. Its translation: CATSTRGEKLFF.

This chain uses TRBV7-6 with TRBJ1-1, with a weak D call TRBD1 (6 bases). Trimming shortened V by 4 bases and J by 0 bases, and 18 bases separated the two germline ends. CDR3 length: 17 amino acids. The germline CDR1 and CDR2 sequences are SGHVS and FNYEAQ. CDR3 region: CASSSDTGTPMNTEAFF. Here the CDR3 DNA reads TGTGCCAGCAGCTCAGACACCGGGACACCCATGAACACTGAAGCTTTCTTT.

The chain has TRBV7-3 and TRBJ2-7; D not certain. From germline, CDR1 is SGHTA and CDR2 FQGTGA. Trimming shortened V by 5 bases and J by 5 bases, and 13 bases separated the two germline ends. CDR3 length equals 13 residues. The CDR3 DNA reads as TGTGCCAGCAGCCTCCAAGACACTCACGAGCAGTACTTC. The encoded protein is CASSLQDTHEQYF.